This TCR beta chain was sequenced for a study of OX40 agonist ivuxolimab in advanced cancers. Study details: Patients in dose escalation had liver, melanoma, kidney or head and neck cancers. Findings and limits, study-wide: Dose levels from 0.1 to 3.0 mg/kg saw CD4+ and CD8+ blood T cells expand clonally by week 6. Patients who responded partially at 0.1-3.0 mg/kg showed clonal expansion ranking among the lowest. It was not determined which antigens were specifically recognized by the peripheral T cells that had undergone clonal expansion.

The method was immunoSEQ multiplex PCR; TCRdb's version includes in-frame clones alone and lacks a portion of them. The table has more than 80,000 clones, 88% seen once; the top ten hold more than 0.6%. Germline trimming cut 9 bases from V and 4 bases from J; bases unmatched to any gene: 8. Germline CDR1 reads MNHNS; CDR2 reads SASEGT. The CDR3 sequence is 14 residues long. In its sample, this clone was seen once. Its target is unknown. The receptor comes from an adult with an advanced solid tumor such as melanoma, head and neck, liver or kidney cancer. The genes are TRBV6-1 and TRBJ1-5; TRBD1 matches at 8 bases. Sequencing used CD4+ or CD8+ T cells sorted from blood, obtained in a trial of the OX40 agonist ivuxolimab. The CDR3 DNA is TGTGCCAGTAGGGGGACAGGCAATAATCAGCCCCAGCATTTT. Translating gives CASRGTGNNQPQHF.